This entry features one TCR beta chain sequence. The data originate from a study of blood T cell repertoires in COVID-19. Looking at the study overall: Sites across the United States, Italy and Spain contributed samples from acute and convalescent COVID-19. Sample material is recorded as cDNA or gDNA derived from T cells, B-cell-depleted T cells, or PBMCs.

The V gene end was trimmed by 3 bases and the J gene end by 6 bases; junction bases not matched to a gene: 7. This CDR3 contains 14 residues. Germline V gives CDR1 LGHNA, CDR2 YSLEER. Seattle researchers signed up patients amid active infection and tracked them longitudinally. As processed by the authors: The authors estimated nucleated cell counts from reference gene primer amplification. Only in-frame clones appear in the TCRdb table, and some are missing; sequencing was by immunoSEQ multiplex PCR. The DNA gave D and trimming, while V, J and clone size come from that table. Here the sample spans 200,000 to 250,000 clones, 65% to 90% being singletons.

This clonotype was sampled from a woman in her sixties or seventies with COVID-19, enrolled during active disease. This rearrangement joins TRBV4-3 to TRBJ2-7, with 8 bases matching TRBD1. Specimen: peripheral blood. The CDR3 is CASSQTTGDREQYF. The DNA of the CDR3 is TGCGCCAGCAGCCAGACGACAGGGGACCGCGAGCAGTACTTC.